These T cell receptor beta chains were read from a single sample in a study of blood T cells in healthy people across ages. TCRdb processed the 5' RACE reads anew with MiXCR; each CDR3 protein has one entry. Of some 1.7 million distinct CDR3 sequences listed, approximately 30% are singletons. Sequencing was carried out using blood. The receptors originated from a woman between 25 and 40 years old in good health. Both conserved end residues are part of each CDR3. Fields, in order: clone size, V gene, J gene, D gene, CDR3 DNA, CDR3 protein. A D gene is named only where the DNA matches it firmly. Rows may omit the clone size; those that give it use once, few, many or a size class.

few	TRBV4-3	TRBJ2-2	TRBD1	TGCGCCAGCAGCCAATTCCTCAGGGGGTCATCAACCGGGGAGCTGTTTTTT	CASSQFLRGSSTGELFF
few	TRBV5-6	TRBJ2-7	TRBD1	TGTGCCAGCAGCTTGATACAGGGGGTCTACGAGCAGTACTTC	CASSLIQGVYEQYF
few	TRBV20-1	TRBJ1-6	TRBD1	TGCAGTGCTAGAGTAGACAGGGACAATTCACCCCTCCACTTT	CSARVDRDNSPLHF
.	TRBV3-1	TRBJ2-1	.	TGTGCCAGCAGCCAAGCGGGTCGGTCCTACAATGAGCAGTTCTTC	CASSQAGRSYNEQFF
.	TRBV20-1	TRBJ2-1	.	TGCAGTGCAAACCCGGGGAGTTACAATGAGCAGTTCTTC	CSANPGSYNEQFF
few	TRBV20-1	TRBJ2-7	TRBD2	TGCAGTGCTAAAGCTTTAGCGGGGGGATTGTTTTACAATGAGCAGTACTTC	CSAKALAGGLFYNEQYF
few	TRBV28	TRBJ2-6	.	TGTGCCAGTAGTTTATACGCTTCTGGGGCCAACGTCCTGACTTTC	CASSLYASGANVLTF
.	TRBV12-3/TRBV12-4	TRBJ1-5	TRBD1	TGTGCCAGCAGTATCAATACAGGGGTGAATCAGCCCCAGCATTTT	CASSINTGVNQPQHF
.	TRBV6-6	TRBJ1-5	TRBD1	TGTGCCAGCAGTTCCATGGGACAGGGGGCGAGGGACCAGCCCCTGCATTTT	CASSSMGQGARDQPLHF
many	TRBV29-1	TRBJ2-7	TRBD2	TGCAGCGTTGGACTAGCGGTTTCCTACGAGCAGTACTTC	CSVGLAVSYEQYF
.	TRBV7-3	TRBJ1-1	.	TGTGCCAGCAGCTTAAATGGGTACAACACTGAAGCTTTCTTT	CASSLNGYNTEAFF
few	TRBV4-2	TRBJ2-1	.	TGTGCCAGCAGCCAAGATTCTAGCTTCTCCTACAATGAGCAGTTCTTC	CASSQDSSFSYNEQFF
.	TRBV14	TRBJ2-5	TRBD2	TGTGCCAGCAATATAGCGGGAGGGCGGACCTACAATGAGCAGTACTTC	CASNIAGGRTYNEQYF
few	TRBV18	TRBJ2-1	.	TGTGCCAGCTCACCGGTCTTGGAGGGCCGGGCTGAGCAGTTCTTC	CASSPVLEGRAEQFF
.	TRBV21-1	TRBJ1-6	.	TGTGCCAGCAGCAAAGTCGGAGGGCAAACCGATTCACCCCTCCACTTT	CASSKVGGQTDSPLHF
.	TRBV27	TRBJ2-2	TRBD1	TGTGCCAGCAGATTCGGACAGGGGGCTAACACCGGGGAGCTGTTTTTT	CASRFGQGANTGELFF
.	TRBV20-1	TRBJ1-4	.	TGCAGTGCTAGTGACCAGGGGAAGGCTAATGAAAAACTGTTTTTT	CSASDQGKANEKLFF
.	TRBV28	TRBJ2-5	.	TGTGCCAGCTCTGAGTGGGAGCAGTACTTC	CASSEWEQYF
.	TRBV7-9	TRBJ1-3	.	TGTGCCGGCAGCTTAGCACAGCCTAGCTCTGGAAACACCATATATTTT	CAGSLAQPSSGNTIYF
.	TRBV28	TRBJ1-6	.	TGTGCCAGCAGTTTGCAGAGGGATCGTTCACCCCTCCACTTT	CASSLQRDRSPLHF
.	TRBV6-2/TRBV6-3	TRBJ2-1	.	TGTGCCAGCAGTTACCCCCGGGGGTTGAGCAATGAGCAGTTCTTC	CASSYPRGLSNEQFF
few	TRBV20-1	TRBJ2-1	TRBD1	TGCAGTGCTAGACCCTCGACAGGGACCAATGAGCAGTTCTTC	CSARPSTGTNEQFF
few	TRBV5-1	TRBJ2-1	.	TGCGCCAGCAGTTTTCTCCAGGAGCAGTTCTTC	CASSFLQEQFF
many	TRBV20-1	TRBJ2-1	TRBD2	TGCAGTGCTAGGGATTCTAGCGGGAGGTCCTCCTACAATGAGCAGTTCTTC	CSARDSSGRSSYNEQFF
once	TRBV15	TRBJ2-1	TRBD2	TGTGCCACCAGCGCGGGAGGAAGGGGTTACAATGAGCAGTTCTTC	CATSAGGRGYNEQFF
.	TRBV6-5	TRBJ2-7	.	TGTGCCAGCAGTTACGCGGACGGGACGACCTACGAGCAGTACTTC	CASSYADGTTYEQYF
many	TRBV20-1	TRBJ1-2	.	TGCAGTGCTAGATATCAAGACGGCTACACCTTC	CSARYQDGYTF
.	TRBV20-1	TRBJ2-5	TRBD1	TGCAGTGCTAGAGCACTTGGACAGGGCCAAGAGACCCAGTACTTC	CSARALGQGQETQYF
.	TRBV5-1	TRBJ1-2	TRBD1	TGCGCCAGCAGCTTGGGGACAGGGGCTTCCTATGGCTACACCTTC	CASSLGTGASYGYTF
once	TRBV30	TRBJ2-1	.	TGTGCCTGGAGTGTAGATCCCGAGCGGCGAGGCTCCTACAATGAGCAGTTCTTC	CAWSVDPERRGSYNEQFF
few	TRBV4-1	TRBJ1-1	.	TGCGCCAGCAGCCAACTACAGGGACCCTCTGAAGCTTTCTTT	CASSQLQGPSEAFF
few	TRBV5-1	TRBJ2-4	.	TGCGCCAGCAGCTTGAGAGTCAAAAACATTCAGTACTTC	CASSLRVKNIQYF
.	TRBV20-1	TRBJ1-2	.	TGCAGTGCTAGAGTCTGGGGGCGCAGATATGGCTACACCTTC	CSARVWGRRYGYTF
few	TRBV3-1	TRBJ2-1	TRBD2	TGTGCCAGCAGCCAAGTTAACGCGGGAGGGCCTCCGTTCTTC	CASSQVNAGGPPFF
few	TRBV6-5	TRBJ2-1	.	TGTGCCAGCCGACTGTCGAGCGGCGCCTACAATGAGCAGTTCTTC	CASRLSSGAYNEQFF
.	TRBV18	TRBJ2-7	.	TGTGCCAGCTCATCCGGGCTGGGGACCTACGAGCAGTACTTC	CASSSGLGTYEQYF
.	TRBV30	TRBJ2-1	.	TGTGCCTGGAGTGTACGTGGGGTCGAGCAGTTCTTC	CAWSVRGVEQFF
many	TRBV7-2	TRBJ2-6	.	TGTGCCAGCAGCCCCAACGTTTTAACTGGGGCCAACGTCCTGACTTTC	CASSPNVLTGANVLTF
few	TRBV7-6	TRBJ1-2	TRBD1	TGTGCCAGCAGCTTAGCCCTGGGCGGAGGGGGCGGCTACACCTTC	CASSLALGGGGGYTF
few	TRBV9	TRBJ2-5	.	TGTGCCAGCAGCGTCTACGGGATGCAAGAGACCCAGTACTTC	CASSVYGMQETQYF
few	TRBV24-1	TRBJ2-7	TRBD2	TGTGCCACCAGGGACTCGGGAGGAAACTACGAGCAGTACTTC	CATRDSGGNYEQYF
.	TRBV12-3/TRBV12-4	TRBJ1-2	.	TGTGCCAGCAGTTGGTTAGGACTCGGGGTTTACTATGGCTACACCTTC	CASSWLGLGVYYGYTF
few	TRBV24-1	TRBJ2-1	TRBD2	TGTGCCACCAGTGATCCCCGATCCGGGACTAGCAGCGAGCAGTTCTTC	CATSDPRSGTSSEQFF
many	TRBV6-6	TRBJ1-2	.	TGTGCCAGCAGCGGGACCTCAGGCTATGGCTACACCTTC	CASSGTSGYGYTF
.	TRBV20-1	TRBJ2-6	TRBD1	TGCAGTGCTATTCCCTGGACAGGAGACTCTGGGGCCAACGTCCGGACTTTC	CSAIPWTGDSGANVRTF
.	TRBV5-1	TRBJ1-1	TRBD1	TGCGCCAGCAGCCCGGGGACAGCGTGGGGGAACACTGAAGCTTTCTTT	CASSPGTAWGNTEAFF
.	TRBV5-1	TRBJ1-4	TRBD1	TGCGCCAGCAGCTTGGGGACAGGGTTAACTAATGAAAAACTGTTTTTT	CASSLGTGLTNEKLFF
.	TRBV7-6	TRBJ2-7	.	TGTGCCAGCAGCTTGACAGGTTTCGGCTACGAGCAGTACTTC	CASSLTGFGYEQYF